This T cell receptor (beta chain) was retrieved from a study of T cells in Graves' hyperthyroidism and ophthalmopathy. Amplified regions were TCR beta CDR3 sequences from RNA transcripts. RT-PCR in the first round (using the HTBI primer set) targeted the TCR CDR3. TCRdb re-analysed the multiplex PCR reads in MiXCR, keeping a single row per CDR3 protein. The data contain 650,000 to 850,000 distinct CDR3 sequences, over 15% of them singletons. This clonotype was detected ten times or more. Trimming stripped 2 bases from V and 10 bases from J, with 12 bases between. The CDR3 is made up of 13 amino acids.

The V call is TRBV12-3 or TRBV12-4, the J call TRBJ2-1, with D perhaps TRBD1 (5 bases). The source material was blood. The sequence was obtained from a woman between 50 and 59 years old with Graves' hyperthyroidism that later progressed to Graves' ophthalmopathy. The CDR3 bases are TGTGCCAGCAGTTTATCGGACACAAAAGAGCAGTTCTTC. Protein sequence: CASSLSDTKEQFF.